This T cell receptor beta chain is drawn from a study of blood T cell repertoires in COVID-19. Overall study context: Material from acute and convalescent COVID-19 was sourced from the United States, Italy and Spain. Nucleic acid was either cDNA or gDNA, and it came from T cells, B-cell-depleted T cells, or PBMCs.

In the source study's methods: Reference gene primer amplification gave nucleated cell count estimates. Sequenced by immunoSEQ multiplex PCR; TCRdb stores in-frame clones only, minus some. The DNA gave D and trimming, while V, J and clone size come from that table. The sample consists of fewer than 250,000 clones, more than 85% of them appearing once. Germline CDR1 and CDR2: SEHNR and FQNEAQ (reference sequence). V was cut by 5 bases and J by 5 bases, with 9 bases left in between. The CDR3 extends over 12 amino acids. This clone showed up just a few times. Sequencing used peripheral blood. J is TRBJ1-2 and V is TRBV7-9; maybe TRBD1 (6 bases). This receptor was obtained from a man in his forties with acute or convalescent COVID-19. The CDR3 spells CASSQTGYGYTF. The CDR3 DNA reads as TGTGCCAGCAGCCAGACAGGTTATGGCTACACCTTC.